This TCR beta chain was obtained from a study of blood T cell repertoires in COVID-19. Using immunoSEQ multiplex PCR, the repertoire was profiled, and TCRdb retains in-frame clones only, with some absent. The top ten hold around 1.4% of the sample, which has about 210,000 clones, just over 85% seen once. The ends were cut back, 2 bases at V and 11 bases at J, with 21 bases in the middle. The CDR3 covers 15 residues. The germline gives CDR1 MDHEN, CDR2 SYDVKM. The chain couples TRBV28 to TRBJ1-1, with D possibly TRBD1 on 6 matching bases. This TCR was sampled from a man between 18 and 35 years old with active or convalescent COVID-19. The sequencing input was peripheral blood. CDR3 in DNA: TGTGCCAGCAGTTTACGTCGCACAGGGAAGTTAATGGCTTTCTTT. Its protein is CASSLRRTGKLMAFF.